This is a list of T cell receptor beta chains from one sample in a study of blood T cell repertoires in COVID-19. Method: immunoSEQ multiplex PCR; TCRdb's copy keeps in-frame clones and lacks some. This table has some 140,000 clones, nearly 80% appearing once. The sequencing sample was made of peripheral blood. The receptors here all came from a man older than 75 with acute or convalescent COVID-19. Each CDR3 is given with its conserved first and last residue. The order of the fields is V gene, clone size, J gene, D gene, CDR3 protein, CDR3 DNA. D genes are given only for firm matches. Some rows mark clone size as missing; the rest say once, few, many or name a class of expanded clone.

>TRBV5-1|.|TRBJ1-6|.
CASSLVGNSPLHF
TGCGCCAGCAGCTTGGTCGGGAATTCACCCCTCCACTTT
>TRBV11-3|.|TRBJ1-3|.
CASSLNTGGRGTIYF
TGTGCCAGCAGCTTGAACACCGGGGGTCGAGGCACCATATATTTT
>TRBV6-6|once|TRBJ1-5|TRBD1
CASSYLTGDQPQHF
TGTGCCAGCAGTTACCTGACAGGGGATCAGCCCCAGCATTTT
>TRBV6-6|.|TRBJ2-5|TRBD1
CASSLRDRGRETQYF
TGTGCCAGCAGCCTCCGAGACAGGGGTCGGGAGACCCAGTACTTC
>TRBV19|.|TRBJ2-6|TRBD1
CASSFDRGAGANVLTF
TGTGCCAGTAGTTTCGACAGGGGAGCTGGGGCCAACGTCCTGACTTTC
>TRBV6-1|.|TRBJ2-2|TRBD1
CASSESRGQGRARELFF
TGTGCCAGCAGCGAATCTAGGGGACAGGGGCGCGCAAGGGAGCTGTTTTTT
>TRBV5-1|.|TRBJ1-1|.
CASSLNPRGLTNTEAFF
TGCGCCAGCAGCTTAAATCCTCGCGGGTTGACGAACACTGAAGCTTTCTTT
>TRBV10-3|.|TRBJ1-2|.
CAISGTMRDYGYTF
TGTGCCATCAGCGGGACAATGAGGGACTATGGCTACACCTTC
>TRBV29-1|.|TRBJ2-5|TRBD1
CSVDRQGAVETQYF
TGCAGCGTTGACCGGCAGGGGGCGGTAGAGACCCAGTACTTC
>TRBV19|.|TRBJ2-6|.
CASSIMGRAGANVLTF
TGTGCCAGTAGTATAATGGGCAGGGCTGGGGCCAACGTCCTGACTTTC
>TRBV5-1|.|TRBJ1-2|TRBD1
CASSLQTGGGSYTF
TGCGCCAGCAGCTTACAGACAGGGGGCGGAAGCTACACCTTC
>TRBV7-2|.|TRBJ2-1|TRBD2
CASSLAARSYNEQFF
TGTGCCAGCAGCCTAGCGGCCCGCTCCTACAATGAGCAGTTCTTC
>TRBV7-9|.|TRBJ1-1|.
CASSLQQTNTEAFF
TGTGCCAGCAGCTTACAACAGACGAACACTGAAGCTTTCTTT
>TRBV6-6|.|TRBJ2-3|TRBD2
CASNPGTSGGWTQYF
TGTGCCAGCAACCCCGGGACTAGCGGGGGGTGGACGCAGTATTTT
>TRBV6-5|few|TRBJ1-5|.
CASIYTSDSNQPQHF
TGTGCCAGCATCTACACCAGCGATAGCAATCAGCCCCAGCATTTT
>TRBV3-1/TRBV3-2|.|TRBJ1-4|.
CASSQVVANEKLFF
TGTGCCAGCAGCCAAGTAGTGGCTAATGAAAAACTGTTTTTT
>TRBV12-3/TRBV12-4|once|TRBJ1-5|.
CASSYGSNQPQHF
TGTGCCAGCAGTTATGGCAGCAATCAGCCCCAGCATTTT
>TRBV5-4|many|TRBJ1-1|TRBD1
CASSLTGGTEAFF
TGTGCCAGCAGCCTGACAGGGGGCACTGAAGCTTTCTTT
>TRBV19|.|TRBJ1-2|TRBD1
CASSSPGQSYGYTF
TGTGCCAGTAGTTCCCCGGGACAGTCCTATGGCTACACCTTC
>TRBV20-1|.|TRBJ1-1|.
CSAGGKIEAFF
TGCAGTGCAGGGGGAAAAATTGAAGCTTTCTTT
>TRBV4-3|.|TRBJ2-5|TRBD2
CASSQGAGTETQYF
TGCGCCAGCAGCCAGGGAGCGGGAACTGAAACCCAGTACTTC
>TRBV4-3|few|TRBJ2-1|.
CASSQDSLTGPYNEQFF
TGCGCCAGCAGCCAAGACTCTCTAACAGGGCCTTACAATGAGCAGTTCTTC
>TRBV19|.|TRBJ2-1|.
CASSRSTQGRSYNEQFF
TGTGCCAGTAGTCGTAGCACACAGGGGAGGTCCTACAATGAGCAGTTCTTC
>TRBV18|once|TRBJ2-3|.
CASSAGSGTDTQYF
TGTGCCAGCTCAGCAGGGTCTGGCACAGATACGCAGTATTTT
>TRBV5-4|.|TRBJ2-5|TRBD2
CASSLVSSRAGGETQYF
TGTGCCAGCAGCTTGGTGTCGAGTAGGGCCGGGGGGGAGACCCAGTACTTC
>TRBV2|.|TRBJ1-1|.
CASSETLGSSF
TGTGCCAGCAGTGAAACTCTAGGGAGCAGCTTT
>TRBV7-2|medium-sized|TRBJ2-2|.
CASGYDRGGPGELFF
TGTGCCAGCGGATACGACAGGGGAGGGCCCGGGGAGCTGTTTTTT
>TRBV19|.|TRBJ2-5|TRBD2
CASSRAGGYETQYF
TGTGCCAGTAGTAGAGCGGGGGGTTATGAGACCCAGTACTTC
>TRBV19|.|TRBJ2-3|.
CASSSLADTQYF
TGTGCCAGTAGTTCCCTAGCGGATACGCAGTATTTT
>TRBV5-1|once|TRBJ1-2|.
CASSLVGGDGYGYTF
TGCGCCAGCAGCTTGGTAGGGGGAGACGGCTATGGCTACACCTTC
>TRBV18|.|TRBJ1-2|.
CASSPQGGGYTF
TGTGCCAGCTCACCTCAGGGCGGTGGCTACACCTTC
>TRBV19|.|TRBJ2-1|TRBD1
CASTGTGGKNEQFF
TGTGCCAGTACCGGGACAGGGGGCAAGAATGAGCAGTTCTTC
>TRBV2|.|TRBJ1-1|TRBD1
CASRTGQGGDTEAFF
TGTGCCAGCAGGACCGGACAGGGGGGAGACACTGAAGCTTTCTTT
>TRBV27|.|TRBJ2-3|TRBD2
CASSFTTSGGPTDTQYF
TGTGCCAGCAGTTTCACTACTAGCGGGGGCCCCACAGATACGCAGTATTTT
>TRBV3-1/TRBV3-2|few|TRBJ1-2|TRBD1
CASSQDGWTGAYGYTF
TGTGCCAGCAGCCAAGACGGATGGACAGGGGCATATGGCTACACCTTC
>TRBV29-1|.|TRBJ2-4|.
CSAREPLAKNIQYF
TGCAGCGCCCGAGAACCACTAGCCAAAAACATTCAGTACTTC
>TRBV19|.|TRBJ2-5|TRBD1
CASSKAQGAGETQYF
TGTGCCAGTAGTAAGGCTCAGGGGGCTGGAGAGACCCAGTACTTC
>TRBV5-1|.|TRBJ1-2|.
CASSRGFSYGYTF
TGCGCCAGCAGCAGGGGTTTTTCGTATGGCTACACCTTC
>TRBV5-1|.|TRBJ1-2|.
CASSLGSLIYGYTF
TGCGCCAGCAGCTTGGGGAGCTTAATCTATGGCTACACCTTC